This T cell receptor (beta chain) appears in the sequencing data of a study of blood T cell repertoires in COVID-19. Study-wide context: Donors in the United States, Italy and Spain gave samples during acute or convalescent COVID-19. In each case, the material was cDNA or gDNA derived from T cells, B-cell-depleted T cells, or PBMCs.

Repertoires were generated with immunoSEQ multiplex PCR, while TCRdb's copy carries only in-frame clones and drops some. Of 100,000 to 120,000 clones in the sample, just under 90% were seen once. CDR3 length: 13 residues. V shed 5 bases and J shed 10 bases, with 16 bases lying between them. Per the germline V gene, CDR1 is SGHTA and CDR2 is FQGTGA. The sequenced sample consisted of peripheral blood. The V and J genes are TRBV7-3 and TRBJ2-3; a weak D match, TRBD1 (6 bases). The TCR sequence derives from a woman aged 45 to 65 with acute or convalescent COVID-19. CDR3 nucleotide sequence: TGTGCCAGCAGCCCGCCGGGACAATTTGCGCAGTATTTT. Protein sequence: CASSPPGQFAQYF.